The T cell receptor (beta chain) described here comes from a study of OX40 agonist ivuxolimab in advanced cancers. About the study: The dose-escalation cohort had hepatocellular carcinoma, melanoma, renal cell or head and neck cancer. Patients with prior anti-PD-1, anti-PD-L1 or anti-CTLA-4 therapy were eligible; 40% had some. Study observations and caveats: The CD4+ and CD8+ T cells in the blood had expanded clonally by week 6 at 0.1 to 3.0 mg/kg.

Trimming shortened V by 6 bases and J by 1 base, and 16 bases separated the two germline ends. Per the germline V gene, CDR1 is SGHTA and CDR2 is FQGNSA. The CDR3 spans 16 residues. The protocol was immunoSEQ multiplex PCR, while the TCRdb copy is restricted to in-frame clones and leaves out a portion. The data show around 63,000 clones, 70% to 90% seen once. A word on this clone: The antigen is not known.

It was autoimmune disease history or systemic immunosuppression that excluded patients. This specimen was CD4+ or CD8+ T cells sorted from blood, taken in a trial of the OX40 agonist ivuxolimab. This clonotype was obtained from an adult with an advanced solid tumor such as melanoma, head and neck, liver or kidney cancer. The genes are TRBV7-2 and TRBJ1-3; D not resolved. The CDR3 DNA is TGTGCCAGCAGTCAAAGTAGGGTATATTCTGGAAACACCATATATTTT. The encoded protein is CASSQSRVYSGNTIYF. Together with reference TRBV7-2 and TRBJ1-3, the CDR3 gives the full variable domain: GAGVSQSPSNKVTEKGKDVELRCDPISGHTALYWYRQSLGQGLEFLIYFQGNSAPDKSGLPSDRFSAERTGGSVSTLTIQRTQQEDSAVYLCASSQSRVYSGNTIYFGEGSWLTVV.